The 32 T cell receptor beta chains reported below all come from one sample, sequenced in a study of T cell repertoires in cytomegalovirus infection (dated by TCRdb to the late 2010s). In the paper's terms, the treatment or condition label means: in vitro stimulation with specific CMV peptide epitopes to enrich CMV-specific T cells. The sequencer was an Illumina HiSeq 1500. TCRdb ran its own pipeline on the public reads, namely fastp trimming at Q25 and MiXCR clone calling, and kept in-frame beta chains. Rows with a matching CDR3 protein are joined into one entry that keeps the most common DNA and genes. Here the sample has fewer than 650,000 distinct CDR3 sequences; about 39% occur a single time. 40% to 60% of the sample goes to the ten largest clones. These receptors lack a known antigen. The input for sequencing was cultured PBMCs, taken from culture after CMV antigen stimulation. The receptors derive from a human donor in good health (CMV status not recorded). Some clones in this sample may be carry-over from other donors' samples.

This sequence joins TRBV28 and TRBJ1-5; the D is unclear. The V and J ends lost 5 bases and 0 bases respectively, with 8 bases between them. Looked up from germline, CDR1 is MDHEN and CDR2 is SYDVKM. The CDR3 is made up of 14 amino acids. CDR3 sequence (DNA): TGTGCCAGCAGTCCCCAGAATAGCAATCAGCCCCAGCATTTT. It translates to CASSPQNSNQPQHF.

The V and J genes are TRBV20-1 and TRBJ2-3, with 10 bases matching TRBD1. J lost 6 bases, V lost 6 bases, and 9 bases had no gene match. CDR1 is DFQATT, CDR2 SNEGSKA, per germline (reference sequence). CDR3 size: 14 residues. The CDR3 sequence is CSASRQGASDTQYF. Here the CDR3 DNA reads TGCAGTGCGTCTCGACAGGGGGCATCGGATACGCAGTATTTT.

This clonotype was counted only a few times. The CDR3 here is CASSQELPGTIISAYNSPLHF. CDR3 bases: TGCGCCAGCAGCCAAGAACTACCGGGGACGATAATTAGCGCCTATAATTCACCCCTCCACTTT. The gene calls are TRBV4-3 and TRBJ1-6; possibly TRBD1 for D (5 bases). Deletions cut 0 bases from V and 2 bases from J, with 23 bases between. From germline, CDR1 is LGHNA and CDR2 YSLEER. CDR3 length: 21 amino acids.

The rearrangement uses TRBV6-2 or TRBV6-3 and TRBJ2-7; TRBD2 agrees at 13 bases. V was clipped by 0 bases and J by 3 bases; unmatched bases: 8. The V gene's germline CDR1 is MNHEY and CDR2 SVGEGT. The CDR3 contains 18 residues. In DNA form, the CDR3 reads TGTGCCAGCAGTTACTCGACTAGCGGGAGGAACGGAATCTACGAGCAGTACTTC. Its translation: CASSYSTSGRNGIYEQYF.

The V gene is TRBV30, the J gene TRBJ1-2; D unresolved. The V end lost 3 bases, the J end lost 3 bases, and 11 bases lay between the germline ends. Germline CDR1 reads GTSNPN; CDR2 reads SVGIG (reference sequence). The CDR3 runs 13 residues. The CDR3 here is CAWRTAVYYGYTF. CDR3 in DNA: TGTGCCTGGAGGACGGCAGTTTACTATGGCTACACCTTC.

V is TRBV7-2 and J is TRBJ1-4, with D tentatively TRBD1 (6 bases). This CDR3 contains 15 residues. Germline CDR1 SGHTA, CDR2 FQGNSA. Trimming pared 5 bases from V and 6 bases from J, leaving 16 bases between. DNA for the CDR3: TGTGCCAGCAGCCTAAGGGGGGGGCCTGATGAAAAACTGTTTTTT. Its translation is CASSLRGGPDEKLFF. Full variable domain (rest looked up from reference TRBV7-2 and TRBJ1-4): GAGVSQSPSNKVTEKGKDVELRCDPISGHTALYWYRQSLGQGLEFLIYFQGNSAPDKSGLPSDRFSAERTGGSVSTLTIQRTQQEDSAVYLCASSLRGGPDEKLFFGSGTQLSVL.

CDR3 region: CASSYPPWGQGGYEQYF. CDR3 nucleotide sequence: TGTGCCAGCAGTTACCCGCCCTGGGGACAGGGCGGGTACGAGCAGTACTTC. The rearrangement joins TRBV6-2 or TRBV6-3 to TRBJ2-7; 9 bases fit TRBD1. Germline V gene lookup returns CDR1 MNHEY and CDR2 SVGEGT. V was pared by 2 bases and J by 4 bases, with 12 bases of the junction left unmatched. This CDR3 has 17 residues.

This clonotype was seen only a few times. This chain connects TRBV7-2 to TRBJ1-6; D perhaps matches TRBD1 (5 bases). Germline lookup yields CDR1 SGHTA and CDR2 FQGNSA. V lost 5 bases to trimming and J lost 0 bases, with 11 bases between them. This CDR3 is built from 16 residues. The chain's CDR3 is CASSRDSSSYNSPLHF. The CDR3 nucleotides read TGTGCCAGCAGCCGGGACTCAAGCTCCTATAATTCACCCCTCCACTTT.

The chain employs TRBV6-5 and TRBJ1-4; D gene ambiguous. V lost 0 bases and J lost 7, with 9 bases in between. Germline values: CDR1 MNHEY, CDR2 SVGAGI. This CDR3 has 14 residues. In nucleotides, the CDR3 is TGTGCCAGCAGTTACTCCGGAGCCGTTGAAAAACTGTTTTTT. This encodes CASSYSGAVEKLFF.

The chain combines TRBV12-5 with TRBJ1-1, with 7 positions matching TRBD1. This CDR3 is 18 amino acids long. Trimming removed 0 bases from V and 1 base from J; junction bases left unmatched: 11. Germline V gives CDR1 LGHNT, CDR2 FRNRAP. The CDR3 coding sequence is TGTGCTAGTGGTTTGGTACTAATTTTCCGGACAGGGAACACTGAAGCTTTCTTT. Translated, it gives CASGLVLIFRTGNTEAFF.

The chain is built from TRBV5-6 and TRBJ2-1; 11 bases align to TRBD2. The CDR3 totals 17 residues. Trimming took 0 bases from V and 3 from J; bases not matched to a gene: 5. The germline V gene has CDR1 SGHDT and CDR2 YYEEEE. The DNA for the CDR3 is TGTGCCAGCAGCTTGGTTAGCGGGGGGGGTTACTACAATGAGCAGTTCTTC. It is translated as CASSLVSGGGYYNEQFF.

The chain has TRBV6-6 and TRBJ2-3; the D gene is possibly TRBD2 (6 bases). CDR1 MNHNY and CDR2 SVGAGI come from the germline V gene (reference sequence). V was cut by 6 bases and J by 2 bases, with 18 bases left in between. This CDR3 contains 16 residues. The CDR3 protein is CASRFYQGLITDTQYF. The DNA for the CDR3 is TGTGCCAGCAGATTTTACCAGGGACTTATCACAGATACGCAGTATTTT.

This chain connects TRBV15 to TRBJ2-5; 14 positions match TRBD2. Germline values: CDR1 LNHNV, CDR2 YYDKDF (reference sequence). The ends lost 3 bases at V and 0 bases at J; junction bases unmatched: 6. The CDR3 is 18 residues long. The CDR3 here is CATSSGTSGRWDQETQYF. DNA for the CDR3: TGTGCCACCAGCAGTGGGACTAGCGGGAGATGGGACCAAGAGACCCAGTACTTC.

This clonotype was observed a handful of times. This chain uses TRBV6-1 with TRBJ2-1, with TRBD1 matching over 8 bases. Germline V gene data show CDR1 as MNHNS and CDR2 as SASEGT. V was clipped by 5 bases and J by 3 bases; unmatched bases: 9. CDR3 length: 16 amino acids. The CDR3 sequence: CASSPHRTGNYNEQFF. CDR3 coding DNA: TGTGCCAGCAGTCCCCATCGGACAGGGAACTACAATGAGCAGTTCTTC.

The chain joins TRBV6-6 to TRBJ2-7; possible D gene TRBD1, 5 bases. This CDR3 comprises 14 residues. Germline V CDR1 and CDR2: MNHNY, SVGAGI (reference sequence). V was pared by 5 bases and J by 7 bases, with 18 bases between. DNA for the CDR3: TGTGCCAGCAGTAGAGGACAAGACCCTCGGGAGCAGTACTTC. It encodes CASSRGQDPREQYF.

The chain couples TRBV7-6 to TRBJ2-5, with 8 bases lining up with TRBD2. V gave up 2 bases and J gave up 3 bases; unmatched junction bases: 11. The germline V gene encodes CDR1 SGHVS and CDR2 FNYEAQ. This CDR3 is 17 amino acids long. CDR3 amino acids: CASSLWGRAGAEETQYF. CDR3 nucleotides: TGTGCCAGCAGCTTATGGGGGCGAGCGGGAGCGGAAGAGACCCAGTACTTC.

This rearrangement joins TRBV6-6 to TRBJ2-2; no clear D gene. The ends were cut back, 1 base at V and 3 bases at J, with 9 bases in the middle. Looked up from germline, CDR1 is MNHNY and CDR2 is SVGAGI (reference sequence). There are 15 residues in the CDR3. The CDR3 region is CASSYYGGDTGELFF. CDR3 DNA sequence: TGTGCCAGCAGTTACTACGGTGGGGACACCGGGGAGCTGTTTTTT.

V is TRBV6-2 or TRBV6-3 and J is TRBJ1-1; D is ambiguous. CDR3 size: 14 residues. Trimming left V 5 bases short and J 0 bases short, with 10 bases between. CDR1 is MNHEY and CDR2 is SVGEGT in the germline V gene. Written as DNA, the CDR3 is TGTGCCAGCAGTCTTTGGATGGTGAACACTGAAGCTTTCTTT. Residues: CASSLWMVNTEAFF.

The chain recombines TRBV6-2 or TRBV6-3 with TRBJ2-7, with D perhaps assigned TRBD1 or TRBD2 (5 bases each). Germline assignment: CDR1 MNHEY and CDR2 SVGEGT. CDR3 length: 14 amino acids. V lost 2 bases and J 3 bases, leaving 11 bases between the germline ends. The CDR3 DNA reads TGTGCCAGCAGTTACGATGAGGGACGCTACGAGCAGTACTTC. This sequence encodes CASSYDEGRYEQYF.

J is TRBJ2-4 and V is TRBV12-3 or TRBV12-4; a possible D gene is TRBD2 (6 bases). The CDR3 has 16 residues. V lost 8 bases, J lost 0 bases, and 17 bases lay in between. CDR3 loop: CASCPGVNLAKNIQYF. The CDR3 bases are TGTGCCAGCTGCCCGGGAGTTAACTTAGCCAAAAACATTCAGTACTTC.

In its sample, this clonotype was seen many times. V is TRBV7-2 and J is TRBJ2-5; 7 nucleotides line up with TRBD2. The length of the CDR3 is 13 residues. V was clipped by 1 base and J by 5 bases; unmatched bases: 1. The germline CDR1 and CDR2 sequences are SGHTA and FQGNSA. The CDR3 spells CASSLGRGETQYF. CDR3 bases: TGTGCCAGCAGCTTAGGGCGGGGGGAGACCCAGTACTTC.

The genes are TRBV24-1 and TRBJ2-1; possible D gene TRBD2, 5 bases. This CDR3 spans 13 amino acids. Trimming left V 6 bases short and J 10 bases short, with 15 bases between. Germline assignment: CDR1 KGHDR and CDR2 SFDVKD. CDR3 nucleotides: TGTGCCACCAGTTTCGAGGGCCCTCAGGAGCAGTTCTTC. Translating it yields CATSFEGPQEQFF.

This clonotype was counted only a few times. The gene calls are TRBV12-3 or TRBV12-4 and TRBJ1-6; D possibly corresponds to TRBD1 (6 bases). CDR3 length: 14 amino acids. V was pared by 6 bases and J by 5 bases, with 11 bases between. The CDR3 DNA reads TGTGCCAGCAGACCGGACAGTCATAATTCACCCCTCCACTTT. Residues: CASRPDSHNSPLHF.

This rearrangement joins TRBV7-6 to TRBJ1-4, with D perhaps matching TRBD1 (5 bases). Germline V gene sequence: CDR1 SGHVS, CDR2 FNYEAQ. V lost 3 bases and J lost 0, with 11 bases in between. This CDR3 is built from 16 residues. The DNA for the CDR3 is TGTGCCAGCAGCTTTGGGGGGGAGACAACTAATGAAAAACTGTTTTTT. Translating it yields CASSFGGETTNEKLFF. The variable domain in full, completed from reference TRBV7-6 and TRBJ1-4, reads GAGVSQSPRYKVTKRGQDVALRCDPISGHVSLYWYRQALGQGPEFLTYFNYEAQQDKSGLPNDRFSAERPEGSISTLTIQRTEQRDSAMYRCASSFGGETTNEKLFFGSGTQLSVL.

This clonotype occurred once. One junction end disagrees with the germline gene, perhaps due to a read error. This chain connects TRBV12-3 or TRBV12-4 to TRBJ1-6, with 8 nucleotides matching TRBD1. The CDR3 is made up of 15 amino acids. Here the CDR3 DNA reads TGTGCCAGCAGTCCCGGGGTGGACAGGGATTCACCCTTCCACTTT. Translating gives CASSPGVDRDSPFHF.

The chain joins TRBV12-3 or TRBV12-4 to TRBJ2-5; 7 nucleotides line up with TRBD1. The ends lost 7 bases at V and 2 bases at J; junction bases unmatched: 7. This CDR3 contains 14 residues. This chain's CDR3 is CASTLGTDQETQYF. In DNA, the CDR3 is TGTGCCAGCACTCTCGGGACAGATCAAGAGACCCAGTACTTC.

This chain uses TRBV4-1 with TRBJ2-1; 11 bases match TRBD2. The CDR3 is made up of 18 amino acids. After removal of 1 base from V and 5 bases from J, the junction contained 10 bases not matched to a gene. Germline V lookup: CDR1 MGHRA, CDR2 YSYEKL. In nucleotides, the CDR3 is TGCGCCAGCAGCCAAGGTCAAGGGGGGGGACTAGCGGACAATGAGCAGTTCTTC. The encoded protein is CASSQGQGGGLADNEQFF.

The gene calls are TRBV20-1 and TRBJ1-2; D not resolved. This CDR3 has 12 amino acids. Trimming took off 5 bases at V and 0 bases at J, with 7 bases between the two ends. Per the germline V gene, CDR1 is DFQATT and CDR2 is SNEGSKA (reference sequence). CDR3 sequence: CSALAANYGYTF. The CDR3 nucleotides are TGCAGTGCTTTGGCGGCTAACTATGGCTACACCTTC.

This clonotype was counted a few times. This rearrangement joins TRBV12-3 or TRBV12-4 to TRBJ1-3; D ambiguous. The CDR3 runs 13 residues. V was cut by 7 bases and J by 4 bases, with 11 bases left in between. The CDR3 coding sequence is TGTGCCAGCAACTATCTCGGAGGAAACACCATATATTTT. It translates to CASNYLGGNTIYF.

The CDR3 protein is CASSHASGGGQRDTQYF. The CDR3 DNA follows: TGTGCCAGCAGCCACGCCTCTGGCGGGGGCCAGAGGGATACGCAGTATTTT. The genes are TRBV7-2 and TRBJ2-3; D possibly corresponds to TRBD2 (7 bases). With 5 bases removed from V and 6 bases from J, the gap between germline ends came to 24 bases. Germline assignment: CDR1 SGHTA and CDR2 FQGNSA. The CDR3 sequence is 17 residues long.

This clonotype was observed a handful of times. This chain uses TRBV7-6 with TRBJ1-1, with D perhaps matching TRBD1 (6 bases). Germline V gene lookup returns CDR1 SGHVS and CDR2 FNYEAQ. Trimming removed 5 bases from V and 2 bases from J, with 15 bases in between. This CDR3 is built from 15 residues. The CDR3 DNA reads as TGTGCCAGCAGCCCGAGAGGGGGGGCAAACACTGAAGCTTTCTTT. It specifies CASSPRGGANTEAFF.

CDR3 amino acids: CASSLVPGQETQYF. CDR3 DNA sequence: TGTGCCAGCAGCTTAGTTCCGGGCCAGGAGACCCAGTACTTC. The J gene is TRBJ2-5, the V gene TRBV7-6, with D unclear. With 1 base removed from V and 5 bases from J, the gap between germline ends came to 11 bases. Germline-derived CDR1 and CDR2 are SGHVS and FNYEAQ. This CDR3 has 14 amino acids.